Listed here are 9 T cell receptor beta chains from one sample, sequenced in a study of response to subunit inactivated influenza vaccine. MiXCR, applied by TCRdb to the RT-PCR reads, yields one record per CDR3 protein. The table has just under 550,000 distinct CDR3 sequences, less than 25% seen once. The data also belong to a second study, concerning T cells expressing NK-cell markers. That report adds: Researchers built TCR beta cDNA using 5'RACE template switching with UMIs.

The sequenced sample was CD4+ T cells sorted from PBMCs, obtained 11 to 12 days after vaccination. The receptors originated from a man over 45 who received an inactivated influenza vaccine.

The chain links TRBV6-2 or TRBV6-3 to TRBJ2-3; D gene uncertain. Deletions cut 4 bases from V and 3 bases from J, with 8 bases between. Germline lookup yields CDR1 MNHEY and CDR2 SVGEGT. This CDR3 is 13 amino acids long. This CDR3 reads CASSFIRTDTQYF. The CDR3 coding sequence is TGTGCCAGCAGTTTCATAAGGACAGATACGCAGTATTTT.

This clonotype occurred a few times. The chain joins TRBV11-1 to TRBJ1-1, with D possibly matching TRBD1 (5 bases). V was cut by 5 bases and J by 1 base, with 17 bases left in between. The CDR3 has 16 amino acids. Germline lookup yields CDR1 SGHAT and CDR2 FQDESV (reference sequence). The CDR3 protein is CASSLAGRDSNTEAFF. The CDR3 DNA follows: TGTGCCAGCAGCCTTGCGGGGCGCGATTCGAACACTGAAGCTTTCTTT.

The chain recombines TRBV6-5 with TRBJ1-4; D is uncertain. Germline assignment: CDR1 MNHEY and CDR2 SVGAGI. This CDR3 has 14 residues. V lost 6 bases and J 4 bases, leaving 12 bases between the germline ends. The CDR3: CASRYVGLNEKLFF. The CDR3 DNA sequence: TGTGCCAGCAGATACGTAGGGCTTAATGAAAAACTGTTTTTT.

This clonotype was counted ten times or more. The chain links TRBV6-1 to TRBJ2-5; 9 nucleotides align to TRBD1. This CDR3 has 15 residues. With V trimmed by 8 bases and J by 5 bases, 12 bases remained unmatched. CDR1 and CDR2 from the germline V gene are MNHNS and SASEGT. CDR3 in amino acids: CASARGQGFMETQYF. The DNA of the CDR3 is TGTGCCAGCGCTCGGGGACAGGGCTTCATGGAGACCCAGTACTTC.

The V and J genes are TRBV12-3 or TRBV12-4 and TRBJ1-2; D possibly corresponds to TRBD1 (5 bases). V was trimmed by 6 bases and J by 1 base, leaving 12 bases between them. The CDR3 extends over 14 amino acids. CDR3 in amino acids: CASSTSGFNYGYTF. The CDR3 DNA sequence: TGTGCCAGCAGCACCTCAGGGTTTAACTATGGCTACACCTTC.

The genes are TRBV4-3 and TRBJ2-5; D gene uncertain. With 4 bases removed from V and 4 bases from J, the gap between germline ends came to 28 bases. This CDR3 comprises 19 residues. Per the germline V gene, CDR1 is LGHNA and CDR2 is YSLEER. CDR3 nucleotides: TGCGCCAGCAGCCGACTCAACATATCGGCAGGATCCCTCCCAGAGACCCAGTACTTC. It yields the protein CASSRLNISAGSLPETQYF.

This clonotype was observed a handful of times. V and J are TRBV7-2 and TRBJ2-7, with TRBD2 as a possible D gene (6 bases). The CDR3 has 14 residues. Trimming removed 5 bases at V and 2 bases at J, with 13 bases between. The germline V gene has CDR1 SGHTA and CDR2 FQGNSA. The CDR3, as DNA: TGTGCCAGCAGCCAGACTAGATTGCCCTACGAGCAGTACTTC. Amino acids: CASSQTRLPYEQYF.

This clonotype occurred a few times. The chain links TRBV7-3 to TRBJ2-1; tentatively, D is TRBD2 (6 bases). Germline CDR1 SGHTA, CDR2 FQGTGA. Trimming cost V 1 base and J 10 bases, with 14 bases left between them. The CDR3 has 14 residues. CDR3 sequence: CASSLITGTQEQFF. Here the CDR3 DNA reads TGTGCCAGCAGCTTAATTACCGGGACTCAGGAGCAGTTCTTC.

The J gene is TRBJ1-2, the V gene TRBV20-1, with D tentatively TRBD1 (5 bases). The CDR3 is 12 residues long. The V end was cut by 2 bases, the J end by 8 bases, with 12 bases between. CDR1 DFQATT and CDR2 SNEGSKA come from the germline V gene (reference sequence). CDR3 protein: CSARPPGYGYTF. The CDR3 DNA sequence: TGCAGTGCTAGACCCCCAGGGTACGGCTACACCTTC.